Each of the 11 T cell receptor beta chains below was sequenced from the same sample in a study of CD8+CD57+ T cells in acquired aplastic anemia. Investigators profiled TCR beta VDJ and CDR3 from genomic DNA template. TCRdb recomputed calls from the reads with MiXCR, one row per CDR3 protein. Counted here are about 190,000 distinct CDR3 sequences, less than 65% occurring once; the ten biggest clones make up 16%. Sequencing was performed on sorted CD4+, CD8+, or CD8+CD57+ T cells (not recorded which) from PBMCs. The origin of the receptors is a human donor in good health, serving as a control.

This clonotype has just one count. The chain uses TRBV5-1 and TRBJ1-2; 10 bases match TRBD1. Trimming took 4 bases from V and 8 from J; bases not matched to a gene: 5. Germline V lookup: CDR1 SGHRS, CDR2 YFSETQ. The CDR3 totals 13 residues. The chain's CDR3 is CASSLGTGVGYTF. The CDR3 bases are TGCGCCAGCAGCCTAGGGACAGGGGTCGGCTACACCTTC. The complete variable domain, with remaining parts taken from reference TRBV5-1 and TRBJ1-2, reads KAGVTQTPRYLIKTRGQQVTLSCSPISGHRSVSWYQQTPGQGLQFLFEYFSETQRNKGNFPGRFSGRQFSNSRSEMNVSTLELGDSALYLCASSLGTGVGYTFGSGTRLTVV.

Note on this clonotype: One end of the junction does not line up with germline, which may come from a read error. J is TRBJ2-7 and V is TRBV20-1, with TRBD2 as a possible D gene (5 bases). CDR3 size: 11 residues. CDR1 DFQATT and CDR2 SNEGSKA come from the germline V gene (reference sequence). The DNA of the CDR3 is TGCAGTGCTAGTCGTGCCGGGGAGCTGTACTTC. Translated: CSASRAGELYF.

This clonotype came up many times. The chain has TRBV20-1 and TRBJ1-5; D may be TRBD1 (5 bases). CDR3 length: 13 amino acids. V lost 1 base to trimming and J lost 10 bases, with 14 bases between them. The germline V gene encodes CDR1 DFQATT and CDR2 SNEGSKA (reference sequence). CDR3 amino acids: CSARAQASGPQHF. CDR3 in DNA: TGCAGTGCTAGAGCACAGGCGAGCGGACCCCAGCATTTT.

The V and J genes are TRBV24-1 and TRBJ2-3; 11 bases line up with TRBD1. V trimming: 0 bases; J trimming: 4 bases; junction bases outside the gene matches: 5. The germline V gene encodes CDR1 KGHDR and CDR2 SFDVKD. This CDR3 has 17 amino acids. The CDR3 DNA reads as TGTGCCACCAGTGATTTGCCCGGGACAGGGGGGCCAGATACGCAGTATTTT. This translates into CATSDLPGTGGPDTQYF.

CDR3 nucleotides: TGTGCCATCCCCCCAGTTTGGGGTCAGCCCCAGCATTTT. It yields the protein CAIPPVWGQPQHF. This sequence joins TRBV10-3 and TRBJ1-5; no firm D call. The V end was cut by 8 bases, the J end by 6 bases, with 14 bases between. The CDR3 covers 13 residues. CDR1 is ENHRY and CDR2 is SYGVKD in the germline V gene.

The chain employs TRBV20-1 and TRBJ1-2, with TRBD1 as a possible D gene (6 bases). The germline V gene has CDR1 DFQATT and CDR2 SNEGSKA (reference sequence). The CDR3 contains 15 residues. Trimming took off 4 bases at V and 5 bases at J, with 20 bases between the two ends. The CDR3, as DNA: TGCAGTGCTAATGACAGAGGGGGGGTCGGATATGGCTACACCTTC. Translated, it gives CSANDRGGVGYGYTF.

This clonotype occurred many times. The chain recombines TRBV6-1 with TRBJ2-7; weak D call: TRBD1 (5 bases). The germline CDR1 and CDR2 sequences are MNHNS and SASEGT. CDR3 size: 13 residues. V lost 7 bases, J lost 5 bases, and 15 bases lay in between. CDR3 residues: CASKGDLWDEQYF. DNA for the CDR3: TGTGCCAGCAAAGGGGATCTGTGGGACGAGCAGTACTTC.

This clonotype was recorded at least ten times. The chain has TRBV5-1 and TRBJ1-1; no reliable D call. The CDR3 spans 14 residues. V was pared by 4 bases and J by 1 base, with 11 bases between. Germline-derived CDR1 and CDR2 are SGHRS and YFSETQ. CDR3 sequence reads: CASSVTLWNTEAFF. CDR3 bases: TGCGCCAGCAGCGTGACTCTTTGGAACACTGAAGCTTTCTTT.

In DNA form, the CDR3 reads TGTGCCAGCGGCGTGGGTCCGAACACTGAAGCTTTCTTT. Protein: CASGVGPNTEAFF. This sequence joins TRBV7-4 and TRBJ1-1; no firm D call. The CDR3 contains 13 residues. The germline gives CDR1 SGHVT, CDR2 SQSDAQ. V lost 8 bases, J lost 1 base, and 11 bases lay in between.

As for this clonotype: A read error may explain this, as a much larger clone is one base away. V and J are TRBV6-2 or TRBV6-3 and TRBJ1-2; 8 nucleotides agree with TRBD1. The germline V gene has CDR1 MNHEY and CDR2 SVGEGT. The CDR3 covers 16 residues. The CDR3 DNA is TGTGCCAGCAGTTATGCGCGGGACAGGACTAACTATGGCTGCACCTTC. The encoded protein is CASSYARDRTNYGCTF.

This clonotype occurred many times. The chain is built from TRBV5-1 and TRBJ2-3, with TRBD2 as a possible D gene (6 bases). There are 16 residues in the CDR3. The V end lost 0 bases, the J end lost 3 bases, and 14 bases lay between the germline ends. CDR1 and CDR2 from the germline V gene are SGHRS and YFSETQ. The DNA of the CDR3 is TGCGCCAGCAGCTTGGGGGTTACCGCGGGAACAGATACGCAGTATTTT. This encodes CASSLGVTAGTDTQYF. Based on the CDR3 plus reference TRBV5-1 and TRBJ2-3, the full variable domain is KAGVTQTPRYLIKTRGQQVTLSCSPISGHRSVSWYQQTPGQGLQFLFEYFSETQRNKGNFPGRFSGRQFSNSRSEMNVSTLELGDSALYLCASSLGVTAGTDTQYFGPGTRLTVL.